This T cell receptor (beta chain) stems from a study of blood T cell repertoires in COVID-19. Repertoires were generated with immunoSEQ multiplex PCR, while TCRdb's copy carries only in-frame clones and drops some. The data show about 140,000 clones, 76% seen once. This clone turned up a few times. This CDR3 has 16 amino acids. Germline CDR1 is SGHVS and CDR2 is FQNEAQ. V was shortened by 3 bases and J by 4 bases, with 18 bases between the two germline ends. The receptor comes from a woman of 80 years or more with active or convalescent COVID-19. The V and J genes are TRBV7-8 and TRBJ1-2; a weak D match, TRBD1 (6 bases). The sample comprised peripheral blood. The chain's CDR3 is CASSFQSRGSGYGYTF. CDR3 DNA sequence: TGTGCCAGCAGCTTCCAAAGCAGGGGTTCTGGCTATGGCTACACCTTC.